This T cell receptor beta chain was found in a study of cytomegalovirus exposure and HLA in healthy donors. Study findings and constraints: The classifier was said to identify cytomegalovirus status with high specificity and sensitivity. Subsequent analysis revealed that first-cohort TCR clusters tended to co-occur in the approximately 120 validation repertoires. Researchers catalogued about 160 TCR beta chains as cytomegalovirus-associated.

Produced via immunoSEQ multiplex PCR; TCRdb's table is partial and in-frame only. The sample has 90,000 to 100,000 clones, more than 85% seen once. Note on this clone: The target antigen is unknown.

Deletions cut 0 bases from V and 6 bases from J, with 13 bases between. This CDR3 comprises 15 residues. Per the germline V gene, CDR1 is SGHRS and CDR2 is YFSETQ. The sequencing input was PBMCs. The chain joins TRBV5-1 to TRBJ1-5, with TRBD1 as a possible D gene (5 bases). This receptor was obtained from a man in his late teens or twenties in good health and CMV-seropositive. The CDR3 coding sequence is TGCGCCAGCAGCTTGGATGGGGCGGTTAGTCAGCCCCAGCATTTT. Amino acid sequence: CASSLDGAVSQPQHF.